This is a list of T cell receptor beta chains from one sample in a study of cytomegalovirus exposure and HLA in healthy donors. The table came from immunoSEQ multiplex PCR; TCRdb's copy has only in-frame clones and leaves some out. The table includes about 140,000 clones, about three quarters detected once. Sequencing was performed on PBMCs. The receptors shown here come from a female donor in good health and CMV-seronegative. Each CDR3 is given with its conserved first and last residue. A D gene is named only where the DNA matches it firmly. Only some rows state a clone size, as once, few, many or a class for expanded clones.

CDR3 DNA: TGTGCCAGCAGCCCCCGACAGGCCAACACTGAAGCTTTCTTT
CDR3 protein: CASSPRQANTEAFF
clone size: -
V gene: TRBV6-1
D gene: -
J gene: TRBJ1-1

CDR3 DNA: TGTGCCAGCAGCCCGTTACGCGGCACTGAAGCTTTCTTT
CDR3 protein: CASSPLRGTEAFF
clone size: -
V gene: TRBV28
D gene: -
J gene: TRBJ1-1

CDR3 DNA: TGTGCCAGCAGTGATCCGGAGGGACCGGCGAACACTGAAGCTTTCTTT
CDR3 protein: CASSDPEGPANTEAFF
clone size: few
V gene: TRBV13
D gene: -
J gene: TRBJ1-1

CDR3 DNA: TGTGCCAGCAGTTCCCCGACAGAAAGCTTCGAGGGCTACACCTTC
CDR3 protein: CASSSPTESFEGYTF
clone size: once
V gene: TRBV28
D gene: -
J gene: TRBJ1-2

CDR3 DNA: TGTGCCAGCAGCTTCCGACTAGCGGGGGGAACAGATACGCAGTATTTT
CDR3 protein: CASSFRLAGGTDTQYF
clone size: -
V gene: TRBV5-4
D gene: TRBD2
J gene: TRBJ2-3

CDR3 DNA: TGTGCCAGCAGAACAGTATCCCAGAACGAGCAGTACTTC
CDR3 protein: CASRTVSQNEQYF
clone size: once
V gene: TRBV2
D gene: -
J gene: TRBJ2-7

CDR3 DNA: TGTGCCAGCAGTCCGGGGACTAGCGGATACAATGAGCAGTTCTTC
CDR3 protein: CASSPGTSGYNEQFF
clone size: -
V gene: TRBV28
D gene: TRBD2
J gene: TRBJ2-1

CDR3 DNA: TGTGCCAGCAGGGACGGGACACTGAGCTCCTACGAGCAGTACTTC
CDR3 protein: CASRDGTLSSYEQYF
clone size: -
V gene: TRBV28
D gene: -
J gene: TRBJ2-7

CDR3 DNA: TGCGCCAGCAGCCCCGCGTCGAGCCACGAGCAGTACTTC
CDR3 protein: CASSPASSHEQYF
clone size: -
V gene: TRBV5-1
D gene: -
J gene: TRBJ2-7

CDR3 DNA: TGTGCCAGCAGCTTACCGGTAGCGGCAGGAACCTACGAGCAGTACTTC
CDR3 protein: CASSLPVAAGTYEQYF
clone size: -
V gene: TRBV5-4
D gene: -
J gene: TRBJ2-7

CDR3 DNA: TGCGCCAGCAGCTCCCGGGACTTTAACACTGAAGCTTTCTTT
CDR3 protein: CASSSRDFNTEAFF
clone size: few
V gene: TRBV5-1
D gene: -
J gene: TRBJ1-1

CDR3 DNA: TGTGCCAGCAGCTCTAGCAGGGGTCTCTACGAGCAGTACTTC
CDR3 protein: CASSSSRGLYEQYF
clone size: -
V gene: TRBV7-3
D gene: -
J gene: TRBJ2-7

CDR3 DNA: TGCAGCGCCCTCCGGGACACGAACACCGGGGAGCTGTTTTTT
CDR3 protein: CSALRDTNTGELFF
clone size: -
V gene: TRBV29-1
D gene: -
J gene: TRBJ2-2

CDR3 DNA: TGTGCCTGGAGTGTTGGAGAGGGAAGGTCCGTAACTAATGAAAAACTGTTTTTT
CDR3 protein: CAWSVGEGRSVTNEKLFF
clone size: -
V gene: TRBV30
D gene: -
J gene: TRBJ1-4

CDR3 DNA: TGTGCCAGCAGCCAGGGGACTAGCGGGATGGTTGGGGAGCAGTACTTC
CDR3 protein: CASSQGTSGMVGEQYF
clone size: -
V gene: TRBV11-3
D gene: TRBD2
J gene: TRBJ2-7

CDR3 DNA: TGTGCCAGCAGCCCACGGACAGGGAGCAATGAGCAGTTCTTC
CDR3 protein: CASSPRTGSNEQFF
clone size: -
V gene: TRBV7-6
D gene: TRBD1
J gene: TRBJ2-1

CDR3 DNA: TGTGCCATCAGTGATCAGGGGCCAGCGGGAGTGGCAGATACGCAGTATTTT
CDR3 protein: CAISDQGPAGVADTQYF
clone size: -
V gene: TRBV10-3
D gene: TRBD2
J gene: TRBJ2-3

CDR3 DNA: TGTGCCAGCAGTTTATCTAGACAGGGGGGTTACGAGCAGTACTTC
CDR3 protein: CASSLSRQGGYEQYF
clone size: once
V gene: TRBV28
D gene: TRBD1
J gene: TRBJ2-7

CDR3 DNA: TGCGCCAGCAGCCAATATTGGGCGCGAGCGGGGGGGGGAGATACGCAGTATTTT
CDR3 protein: CASSQYWARAGGGDTQYF
clone size: -
V gene: TRBV4-1
D gene: TRBD2
J gene: TRBJ2-3

CDR3 DNA: TGTGCCAGCGCAACCCAGGTGAATGAAAAACTGTTTTTT
CDR3 protein: CASATQVNEKLFF
clone size: -
V gene: TRBV2
D gene: -
J gene: TRBJ1-4

CDR3 DNA: TGTGCCAGCAGTTTAACTCAAGAGACCCAGTACTTC
CDR3 protein: CASSLTQETQYF
clone size: -
V gene: TRBV28
D gene: -
J gene: TRBJ2-5

CDR3 DNA: TGTGCCAGCAGTCCGACTAGCGGGGGGAACTACGAGCAGTACTTC
CDR3 protein: CASSPTSGGNYEQYF
clone size: -
V gene: TRBV28
D gene: TRBD2
J gene: TRBJ2-7

CDR3 DNA: TGCGCCAGCAGCTTGGGAGGCAGCGATCAGCCCCAGCATTTT
CDR3 protein: CASSLGGSDQPQHF
clone size: -
V gene: TRBV5-1
D gene: -
J gene: TRBJ1-5

CDR3 DNA: TGTGCCAGTAGTCAACTAGCGGGGGATGCCTACATTGAGCAGTTCTTC
CDR3 protein: CASSQLAGDAYIEQFF
clone size: -
V gene: TRBV19
D gene: TRBD2
J gene: TRBJ2-1

CDR3 DNA: TGTGCCAGCAGCCTACCGGGACAGGGCGTAACTGAGCAGTACTTC
CDR3 protein: CASSLPGQGVTEQYF
clone size: -
V gene: TRBV13
D gene: TRBD1
J gene: TRBJ2-7

CDR3 DNA: TGTGCCAGCAGTTCAACAGGGGTTTCGGAAGCTTTCTTT
CDR3 protein: CASSSTGVSEAFF
clone size: -
V gene: TRBV9
D gene: TRBD1
J gene: TRBJ1-1

CDR3 DNA: TGTGCCAGCAGCCTGATCGTCTCGGGGAACACTGAAGCTTTCTTT
CDR3 protein: CASSLIVSGNTEAFF
clone size: few
V gene: TRBV11-2
D gene: -
J gene: TRBJ1-1

CDR3 DNA: TGCGCCAGCAGCGGGGGCAGGGGAGCGGATACGCAGTATTTT
CDR3 protein: CASSGGRGADTQYF
clone size: -
V gene: TRBV5-1
D gene: -
J gene: TRBJ2-3

CDR3 DNA: TGTGCCAGCAGTGAAGATGTTCGGCGGGCGGAGTACTTC
CDR3 protein: CASSEDVRRAEYF
clone size: -
V gene: TRBV6-1
D gene: -
J gene: TRBJ2-4

CDR3 DNA: TGCGCCAGCAGCCCAGACAGCAACTCCTACGAGCAGTACTTC
CDR3 protein: CASSPDSNSYEQYF
clone size: -
V gene: TRBV5-1
D gene: -
J gene: TRBJ2-7

CDR3 DNA: TGTGCCAGTAGTGGGGGGACAGCCTCAAATCAGCCCCAGCATTTT
CDR3 protein: CASSGGTASNQPQHF
clone size: -
V gene: TRBV19
D gene: TRBD1
J gene: TRBJ1-5

CDR3 DNA: TGCGCCAGCAGCTTGGATAAAAGCGGGTGGAATTCACCCCCCCACTTT
CDR3 protein: CASSLDKSGWNSPPHF
clone size: -
V gene: TRBV5-1
D gene: -
J gene: TRBJ1-6

CDR3 DNA: TGTGCCAGCAGTTTCTCCGCGCCGGGACAGGGCACACACGAGCAGTACTTC
CDR3 protein: CASSFSAPGQGTHEQYF
clone size: once
V gene: TRBV28
D gene: TRBD1
J gene: TRBJ2-7

CDR3 DNA: TGTGCCAGCAGTGAATCGGCGGGGGGTAACTATGGCTACACCTTC
CDR3 protein: CASSESAGGNYGYTF
clone size: -
V gene: TRBV6-4
D gene: -
J gene: TRBJ1-2

CDR3 DNA: TGTGCCAGCAGCTCCGGCCTAACAGGTCCCGGCGAGCAGTACTTC
CDR3 protein: CASSSGLTGPGEQYF
clone size: -
V gene: TRBV27
D gene: -
J gene: TRBJ2-7

CDR3 DNA: TGTGCCAGCAGTTTAAGTAAAACAGGGGGGACTGAAGCTTTCTTT
CDR3 protein: CASSLSKTGGTEAFF
clone size: -
V gene: TRBV27
D gene: TRBD1
J gene: TRBJ1-1

CDR3 DNA: TGCGCCAGCAGCATGAAGAGTCTTGGGCTCATCAGGGAGCTGTTTTTT
CDR3 protein: CASSMKSLGLIRELFF
clone size: -
V gene: TRBV5-1
D gene: -
J gene: TRBJ2-2

CDR3 DNA: TGTGCCAGTAGCGACCTCGGACAGGGGGCTGGTCAGCCCCAGCATTTT
CDR3 protein: CASSDLGQGAGQPQHF
clone size: -
V gene: TRBV19
D gene: TRBD1
J gene: TRBJ1-5

CDR3 DNA: TGTGCCAGCAGGGGACAGGACTATGGCTACACCTTC
CDR3 protein: CASRGQDYGYTF
clone size: -
V gene: TRBV6-1
D gene: TRBD1
J gene: TRBJ1-2

CDR3 DNA: TGCGCCAGCAGCCCCTTCCCACCGGGAAGCTCCTACAATGAGCAGTTCTTC
CDR3 protein: CASSPFPPGSSYNEQFF
clone size: once
V gene: TRBV5-1
D gene: -
J gene: TRBJ2-1

CDR3 DNA: TGCAGCGTTGAGGTCGAGTCTTCGGGCTACACCTTC
CDR3 protein: CSVEVESSGYTF
clone size: -
V gene: TRBV29-1
D gene: -
J gene: TRBJ1-2

CDR3 DNA: TGTGCCAGCAGCTTAACAGGCGAACTTACTGAAGCTTTCTTT
CDR3 protein: CASSLTGELTEAFF
clone size: -
V gene: TRBV7-9
D gene: -
J gene: TRBJ1-1

CDR3 DNA: TGTGCCAGCTCACCAACAGGGGTGCAAGAGACCCAGTACTTC
CDR3 protein: CASSPTGVQETQYF
clone size: -
V gene: TRBV18
D gene: TRBD1
J gene: TRBJ2-5

CDR3 DNA: TGTGCCAGCAGCTTAGTGTACAATCAGCCCCAGCATTTT
CDR3 protein: CASSLVYNQPQHF
clone size: many
V gene: TRBV7-2
D gene: -
J gene: TRBJ1-5

CDR3 DNA: TGTGCCAGCAGTGGACAGGGTGTTGGAACCGGGGAGCTGTTTTTT
CDR3 protein: CASSGQGVGTGELFF
clone size: -
V gene: TRBV6-5
D gene: TRBD1
J gene: TRBJ2-2

CDR3 DNA: TGTGCCTGGAGTCTATGGGGGACAGGGAATACAACTGAAGCTTTCTTT
CDR3 protein: CAWSLWGTGNTTEAFF
clone size: -
V gene: TRBV30
D gene: TRBD1
J gene: TRBJ1-1